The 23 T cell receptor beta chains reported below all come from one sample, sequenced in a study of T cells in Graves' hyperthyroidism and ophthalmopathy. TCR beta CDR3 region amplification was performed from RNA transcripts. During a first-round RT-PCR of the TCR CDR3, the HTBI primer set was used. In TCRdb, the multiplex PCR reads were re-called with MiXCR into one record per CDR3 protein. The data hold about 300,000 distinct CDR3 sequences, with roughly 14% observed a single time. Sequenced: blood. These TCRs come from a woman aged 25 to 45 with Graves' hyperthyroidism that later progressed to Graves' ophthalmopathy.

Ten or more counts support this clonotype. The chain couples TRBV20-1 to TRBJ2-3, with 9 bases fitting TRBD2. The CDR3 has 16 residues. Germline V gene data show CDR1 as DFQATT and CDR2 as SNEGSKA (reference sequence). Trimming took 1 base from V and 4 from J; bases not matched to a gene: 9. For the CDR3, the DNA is TGCAGTGCTAGAGCGCTCGTGCTAGCGGGGTCAGATACGCAGTATTTT. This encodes CSARALVLAGSDTQYF.

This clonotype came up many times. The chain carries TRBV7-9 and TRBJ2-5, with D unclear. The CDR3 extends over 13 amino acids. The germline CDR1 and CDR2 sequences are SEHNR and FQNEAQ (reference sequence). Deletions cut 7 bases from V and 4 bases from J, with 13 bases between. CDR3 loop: CASNEPGRETQYF. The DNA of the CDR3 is TGTGCCAGCAACGAGCCGGGTCGAGAGACCCAGTACTTC.

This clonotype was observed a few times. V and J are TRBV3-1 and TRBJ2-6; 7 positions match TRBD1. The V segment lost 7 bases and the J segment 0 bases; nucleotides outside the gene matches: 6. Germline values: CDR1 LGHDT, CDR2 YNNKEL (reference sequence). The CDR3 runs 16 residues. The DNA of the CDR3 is TGTGCCAGCACCGGATCAGGGGGCTCTGGGGCCAACGTCCTGACTTTC. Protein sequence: CASTGSGGSGANVLTF.

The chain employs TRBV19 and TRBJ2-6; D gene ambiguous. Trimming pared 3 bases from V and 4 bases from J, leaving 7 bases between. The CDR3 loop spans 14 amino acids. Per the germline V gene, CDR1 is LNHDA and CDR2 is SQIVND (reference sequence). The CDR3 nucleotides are TGTGCCAGTAGTATGCTGGCCGGGGCCAACGTCCTGACTTTC. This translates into CASSMLAGANVLTF.

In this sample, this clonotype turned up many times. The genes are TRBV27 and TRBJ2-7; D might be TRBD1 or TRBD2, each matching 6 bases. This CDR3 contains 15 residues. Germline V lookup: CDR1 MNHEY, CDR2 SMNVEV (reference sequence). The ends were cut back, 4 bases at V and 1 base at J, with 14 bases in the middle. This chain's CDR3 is CASSYTGDRSYEQYF. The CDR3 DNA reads TGTGCCAGCAGTTACACGGGAGACAGGTCCTACGAGCAGTACTTC.

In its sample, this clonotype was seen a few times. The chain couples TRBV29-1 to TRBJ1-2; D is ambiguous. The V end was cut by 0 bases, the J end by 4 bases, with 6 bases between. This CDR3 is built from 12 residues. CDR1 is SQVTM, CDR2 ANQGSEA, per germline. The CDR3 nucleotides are TGCAGCGTTGAAGAGGAAGTCTATGGCTACACCTTC. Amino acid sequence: CSVEEEVYGYTF. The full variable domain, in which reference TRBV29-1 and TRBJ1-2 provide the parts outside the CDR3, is SAVISQKPSRDICQRGTSLTIQCQVDSQVTMMFWYRQQPGQSLTLIATANQGSEATYESGFVIDKFPISRPNLTFSTLTVSNMSPEDSSIYLCSVEEEVYGYTFGSGTRLTVV.

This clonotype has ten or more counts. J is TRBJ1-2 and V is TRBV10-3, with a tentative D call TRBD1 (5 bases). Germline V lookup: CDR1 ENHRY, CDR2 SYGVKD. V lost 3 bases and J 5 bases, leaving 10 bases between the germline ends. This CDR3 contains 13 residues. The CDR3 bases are TGTGCCATCAGTGACGGGACTGCTTATGGCTACACCTTC. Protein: CAISDGTAYGYTF.

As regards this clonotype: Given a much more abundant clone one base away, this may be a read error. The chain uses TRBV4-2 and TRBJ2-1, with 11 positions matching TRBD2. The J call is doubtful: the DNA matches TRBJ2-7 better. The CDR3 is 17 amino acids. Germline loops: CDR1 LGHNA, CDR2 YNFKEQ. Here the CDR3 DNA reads TGTGCCAGCAGCCAGGATTCGACTAGCGGGATATTCAATGAGCAGTACTTC. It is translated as CASSQDSTSGIFNEQYF.

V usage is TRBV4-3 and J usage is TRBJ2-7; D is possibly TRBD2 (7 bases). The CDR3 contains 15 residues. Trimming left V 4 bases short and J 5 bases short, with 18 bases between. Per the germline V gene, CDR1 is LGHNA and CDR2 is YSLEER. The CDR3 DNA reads TGCGCCAGCAGCCTGACTACAGGGAGGGGCCACGAGCAGTACTTC. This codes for CASSLTTGRGHEQYF.

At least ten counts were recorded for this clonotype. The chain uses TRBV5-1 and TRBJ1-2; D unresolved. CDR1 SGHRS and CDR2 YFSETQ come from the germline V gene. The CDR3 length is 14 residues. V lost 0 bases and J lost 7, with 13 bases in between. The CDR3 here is CASSLESSYLGYTF. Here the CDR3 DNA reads TGCGCCAGCAGCTTGGAGAGCAGCTACCTTGGCTACACCTTC.

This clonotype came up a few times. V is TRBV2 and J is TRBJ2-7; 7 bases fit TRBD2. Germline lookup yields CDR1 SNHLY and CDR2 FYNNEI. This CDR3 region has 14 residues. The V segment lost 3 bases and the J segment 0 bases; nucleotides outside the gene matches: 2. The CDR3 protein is CASSEGGSSYEQYF. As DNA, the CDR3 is TGTGCCAGCAGTGAGGGGGGGAGCTCCTACGAGCAGTACTTC.

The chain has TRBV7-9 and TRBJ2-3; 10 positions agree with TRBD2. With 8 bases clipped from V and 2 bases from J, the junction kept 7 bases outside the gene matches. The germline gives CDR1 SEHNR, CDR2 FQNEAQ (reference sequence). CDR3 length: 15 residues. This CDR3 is CASGKTSGSTDTQYF. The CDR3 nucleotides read TGTGCCAGCGGGAAGACTAGCGGGTCCACAGATACGCAGTATTTT.

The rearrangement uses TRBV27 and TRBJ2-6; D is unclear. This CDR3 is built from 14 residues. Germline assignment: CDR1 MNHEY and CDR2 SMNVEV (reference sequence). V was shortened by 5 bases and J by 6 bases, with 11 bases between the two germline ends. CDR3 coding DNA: TGTGCCAGCAGTCCCCTTCTCGAGGCCAACGTCCTGACTTTC. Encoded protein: CASSPLLEANVLTF.

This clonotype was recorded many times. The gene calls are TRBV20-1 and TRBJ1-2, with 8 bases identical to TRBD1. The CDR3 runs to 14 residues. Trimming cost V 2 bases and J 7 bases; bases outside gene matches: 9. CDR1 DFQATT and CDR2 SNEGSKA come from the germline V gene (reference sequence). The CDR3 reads CSARTGQGEGGYTF. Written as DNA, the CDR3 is TGCAGTGCTAGAACCGGACAGGGCGAGGGTGGCTACACCTTC.

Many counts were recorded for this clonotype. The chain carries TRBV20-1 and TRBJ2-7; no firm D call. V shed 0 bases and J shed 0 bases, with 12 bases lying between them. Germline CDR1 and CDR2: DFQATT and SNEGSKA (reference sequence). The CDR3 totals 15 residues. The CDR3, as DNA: TGCAGTGCTAGAGATATTGGGCAGAGCTCCTACGAGCAGTACTTC. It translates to CSARDIGQSSYEQYF.

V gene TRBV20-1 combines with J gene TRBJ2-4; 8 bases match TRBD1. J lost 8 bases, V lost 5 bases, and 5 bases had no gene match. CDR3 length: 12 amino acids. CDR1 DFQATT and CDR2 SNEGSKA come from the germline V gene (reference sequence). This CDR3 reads CSAPDRADIQYF. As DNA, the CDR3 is TGCAGTGCTCCGGACAGGGCCGACATTCAGTACTTC.

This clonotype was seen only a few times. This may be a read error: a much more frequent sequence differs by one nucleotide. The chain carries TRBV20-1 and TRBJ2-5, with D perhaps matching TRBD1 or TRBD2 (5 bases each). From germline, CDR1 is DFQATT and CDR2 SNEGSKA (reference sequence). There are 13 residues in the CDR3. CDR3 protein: CSARTPGLETQHF. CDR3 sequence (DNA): TGCAGTGCTAGGACTCCGGGGCTGGAGACCCAGCACTTC.

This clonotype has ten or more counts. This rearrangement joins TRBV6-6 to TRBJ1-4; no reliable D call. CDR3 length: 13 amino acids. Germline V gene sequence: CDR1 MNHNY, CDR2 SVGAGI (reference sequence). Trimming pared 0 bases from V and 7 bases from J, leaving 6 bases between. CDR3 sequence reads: CASSYSIGEKLFF. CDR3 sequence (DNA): TGTGCCAGCAGTTACTCGATAGGTGAAAAACTGTTTTTT.

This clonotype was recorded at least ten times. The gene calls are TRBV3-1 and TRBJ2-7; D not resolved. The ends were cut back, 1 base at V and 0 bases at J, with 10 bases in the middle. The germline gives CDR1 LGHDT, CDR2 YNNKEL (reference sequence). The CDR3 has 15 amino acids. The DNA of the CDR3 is TGTGCCAGCAGCCAAGCGAGTCTAAACTCCTACGAGCAGTACTTC. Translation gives CASSQASLNSYEQYF.

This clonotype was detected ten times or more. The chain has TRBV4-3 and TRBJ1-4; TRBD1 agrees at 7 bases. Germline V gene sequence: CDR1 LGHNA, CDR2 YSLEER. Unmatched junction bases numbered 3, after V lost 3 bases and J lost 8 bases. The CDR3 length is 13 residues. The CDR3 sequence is CASSHGTEEKLFF. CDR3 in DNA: TGCGCCAGCAGCCACGGGACAGAAGAAAAACTGTTTTTT.

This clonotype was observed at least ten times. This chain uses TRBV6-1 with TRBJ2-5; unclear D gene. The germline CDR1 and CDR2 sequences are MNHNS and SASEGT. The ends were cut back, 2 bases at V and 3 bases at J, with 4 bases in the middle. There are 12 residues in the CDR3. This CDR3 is CASSEREETQYF. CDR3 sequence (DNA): TGTGCCAGCAGTGAAAGGGAAGAGACCCAGTACTTC.

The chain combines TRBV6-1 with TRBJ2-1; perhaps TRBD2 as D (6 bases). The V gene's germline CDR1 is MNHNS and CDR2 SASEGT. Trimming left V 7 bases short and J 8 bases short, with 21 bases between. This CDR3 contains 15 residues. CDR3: CASTPPPGAGDEQFF. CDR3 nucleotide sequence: TGTGCCAGCACCCCACCCCCGGGAGCTGGGGATGAGCAGTTCTTC.

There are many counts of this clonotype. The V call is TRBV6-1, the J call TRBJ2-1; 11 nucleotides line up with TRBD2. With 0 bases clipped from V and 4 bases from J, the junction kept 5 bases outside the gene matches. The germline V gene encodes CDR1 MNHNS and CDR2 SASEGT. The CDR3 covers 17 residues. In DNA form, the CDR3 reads TGTGCCAGCAGTGAAGCCAGACTAGCGGGGATGTACAATGAGCAGTTCTTC. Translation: CASSEARLAGMYNEQFF.